The source of this T cell receptor beta chain is a study of radiotherapy plus CTLA-4 blockade in lung cancer. Germline V lookup: CDR1 SGHTA, CDR2 FQGNSA. The CDR3 consists of 14 residues. J was trimmed by 6 bases and V by 5 bases; bases with no gene match: 9. Generated by immunoSEQ multiplex PCR, the TCRdb table keeps only in-frame clones and is missing some. There are tens of thousands of clones in the sample; 77% occur only once, and under 5% lies in the top ten. This material consisted of peripheral blood, taken from a patient treated with radiotherapy plus ipilimumab. The J gene is TRBJ1-2, the V gene TRBV7-2; 7 bases map to TRBD1. The clonotype comes from a human donor with non-small cell lung cancer who had a complete response to radiotherapy plus ipilimumab. This CDR3 is CASSPGGGQNGYTF. CDR3 nucleotide sequence: TGTGCCAGCAGCCCCGGCGGGGGACAGAATGGCTACACCTTC.